What follows are 14 T cell receptor beta chains derived from one specimen sequenced in a study of T cells in Graves' hyperthyroidism and ophthalmopathy. RNA transcripts served as the template for amplifying TCR beta CDR3 regions. TCR CDR3 regions were first amplified by RT-PCR with HTBI primers. TCRdb processed the multiplex PCR reads anew with MiXCR; each CDR3 protein has one entry. The data hold a few hundred thousand distinct CDR3 sequences, with roughly 14% observed a single time. The material sequenced was blood. The receptors here all came from a woman between 25 and 40 years old with Graves' ophthalmopathy.

In its sample, this clonotype was seen a few times. The chain joins TRBV28 to TRBJ1-5; D unresolved. The CDR3 is made up of 12 amino acids. The germline CDR1 and CDR2 sequences are MDHEN and SYDVKM. V shed 11 bases and J shed 5 bases, with 13 bases lying between them. The CDR3 DNA is TGTGCCTCTCAGTCCTCAGATCAGCCCCAGCATTTT. This sequence encodes CASQSSDQPQHF.

In this sample, this clonotype turned up many times. The chain carries TRBV12-3 or TRBV12-4 and TRBJ1-3; TRBD1 agrees at 9 bases. The CDR3 runs 16 residues. J was trimmed by 0 bases and V by 9 bases; bases with no gene match: 9. The CDR3 sequence is CASLRDRALSGNTIYF. Written as DNA, the CDR3 is TGTGCCAGTCTCCGGGACAGGGCTCTCTCTGGAAACACCATATATTTT.

The V and J genes are TRBV10-3 and TRBJ2-1; D remains ambiguous. The CDR3 loop spans 15 amino acids. Trimming cost V 4 bases and J 5 bases, with 15 bases left between them. The V gene's germline CDR1 is ENHRY and CDR2 SYGVKD. CDR3 nucleotide sequence: TGTGCCATCAGTGGTTCCCATGTCATAGACAATGAGCAGTTCTTC. Its protein is CAISGSHVIDNEQFF.

This clonotype was seen ten or more times. The junction departs from the called germline gene at one end, perhaps through a read error. The chain combines TRBV5-1 with TRBJ2-2, with D possibly being TRBD1 (5 bases). Germline V gives CDR1 SGHRS, CDR2 YFSETQ. The CDR3 is 14 residues long. The CDR3 loop is CASNLQGNTGELFF. In nucleotides, the CDR3 is TGCGCCAGCAACTTGCAGGGGAACACCGGGGAGCTGTTTTTT.

This clonotype was observed many times. The chain employs TRBV29-1 and TRBJ2-2; D not resolved. In germline, CDR1 is SQVTM, CDR2 ANQGSEA. The V end was cut by 3 bases, the J end by 3 bases, with 5 bases between. The CDR3 spans 12 residues. CDR3 DNA sequence: TGCAGCGTTGAGGTTGACACCGGGGAGCTGTTTTTT. Amino acids: CSVEVDTGELFF.

This clonotype was recorded many times. V usage is TRBV13 and J usage is TRBJ1-5; 9 bases map to TRBD1. The junction had 5 bases not matched to a gene; V was cut back by 6 bases and J by 5 bases. Per germline, CDR1 PRHDT and CDR2 FYEKMQ (reference sequence). This CDR3 has 14 amino acids. DNA for the CDR3: TGTGCCAGCAGTTCTAGACAGGGGGATCAGCCCCAGCATTTT. Residues: CASSSRQGDQPQHF.

The chain carries TRBV12-3 or TRBV12-4 and TRBJ2-2, with 10 bases matching TRBD2. This CDR3 region has 15 residues. V lost 2 bases to trimming and J lost 4 bases; unmatched junction nucleotides: 1. CDR3 nucleotides: TGTGCCAGCAGTTTACTAGCGGGGGCCACCGGGGAGCTGTTTTTT. Translated, it gives CASSLLAGATGELFF.

This clonotype came up many times. J is TRBJ2-7 and V is TRBV28; TRBD2 might be the D (7 bases). The CDR3 consists of 14 residues. Germline V gene sequence: CDR1 MDHEN, CDR2 SYDVKM. Trimming took 8 bases from V and 5 from J, leaving 19 bases between them. As DNA, the CDR3 is TGTGCCAGCCGGCAAGGGGGGGTAAGGGACGAGCAGTACTTC. As protein: CASRQGGVRDEQYF.

This clonotype was seen a few times. The rearrangement uses TRBV29-1 and TRBJ1-3; 8 bases fit TRBD1. CDR1 and CDR2 (germline): SQVTM, ANQGSEA. With 4 bases clipped from V and 3 bases from J, the junction kept 5 bases outside the gene matches. The CDR3 runs 14 residues. The CDR3 DNA is TGCAGCGTTGGTTTGGGGACAGGTGGAAACACCATATATTTT. Its translation is CSVGLGTGGNTIYF.

This clonotype was seen at least ten times. The chain combines TRBV5-8 with TRBJ1-1, with TRBD1 matching over 8 bases. Trimming took 5 bases from V and 1 from J; bases not matched to a gene: 4. The CDR3 has 14 residues. Germline CDR1 and CDR2: SGHTS and YDEGEE. CDR3 sequence: CASSRDRGNTEAFF. CDR3 DNA: TGTGCCAGCAGTCGCGACAGGGGGAACACTGAAGCTTTCTTT.

The CDR3 sequence: CSAGVVSDTQYF. The CDR3 coding sequence is TGCAGCGCTGGGGTAGTGTCAGATACGCAGTATTTT. This chain uses TRBV29-1 with TRBJ2-3; unclear D gene. Deletions cut 7 bases from V and 4 bases from J, with 12 bases between. This CDR3 is 12 amino acids long. Germline lookup yields CDR1 SQVTM and CDR2 ANQGSEA.

This clonotype was counted ten times or more. The chain couples TRBV7-2 to TRBJ1-4; D might be TRBD1 (5 bases). Between the trimmed V and J ends, which lost 3 bases and 7 bases, there was a span of 21 bases. Per the germline V gene, CDR1 is SGHTA and CDR2 is FQGNSA. CDR3 length equals 17 residues. The CDR3 protein is CASSFSLGRVVGEKLFF. The CDR3 nucleotides read TGTGCCAGCAGCTTTTCCCTCGGCAGGGTCGTAGGTGAAAAACTGTTTTTT.

This clonotype has only a few counts. Relative to the germline gene, one junction end is altered; a read error may explain this. The gene calls are TRBV28 and TRBJ1-3; TRBD1 agrees at 7 bases. This CDR3 is 16 amino acids long. Germline-derived CDR1 and CDR2 are MDHEN and SYDVKM. The CDR3: CASSPRWTGPGNTVYF. CDR3 sequence (DNA): TGTGCCAGCAGTCCTAGGTGGACAGGCCCCGGGAACACCGTATATTTT.

This clonotype has only a few counts. V gene TRBV20-1 combines with J gene TRBJ2-1, with D uncertain. The CDR3 runs 14 residues. V shed 6 bases and J shed 1 base, with 13 bases lying between them. Germline V CDR1 and CDR2: DFQATT, SNEGSKA (reference sequence). The CDR3 reads CSAVPAVSYNEQFF. The CDR3 nucleotides are TGCAGTGCCGTACCCGCTGTGTCCTACAATGAGCAGTTCTTC.